This note documents a single T cell receptor (beta chain) sequence. Using its own MiXCR run on the 5' RACE reads, TCRdb lists one record per CDR3 protein. The sample carries about 64,000 distinct CDR3 sequences, around 12% recorded once. These data come from a study of early T cells in non-severe SARS-CoV-2 infection. Germline trimming cut 4 bases from V and 6 bases from J; bases unmatched to any gene: 2. The CDR3 length is 14 residues. Germline V gene sequence: CDR1 MNHEY, CDR2 SVGAGI. The sequencing input was whole blood. The V and J genes are TRBV6-5 and TRBJ1-6; TRBD1 matches 8 bases. The source of this sequence is an adult who was a healthcare worker with PCR-confirmed SARS-CoV-2 infection or an uninfected control (not recorded which). The CDR3 here is CASSSDRANSPLHF. CDR3 bases: TGTGCCAGCAGTTCGGACAGGGCTAATTCACCCCTCCACTTT.